This T cell receptor (beta chain) was recorded in a study of vaccination and CD4 T cells after COVID-19. Background on the study: Researchers treated control cultures with a CEFX pool, an HIV-1 Nef pool, or no peptide.

Cultured CD4+ T-cell DNA underwent Oncomine TCR Beta short-read sequencing. Cultured CD4+ T cells were the source of extracted genomic DNA. TCRdb fed the PCR reads into MiXCR, producing one record per CDR3 protein. The sample lists approximately 9,300 distinct CDR3 sequences, around 36% seen once, with more than 14% in the top ten. Indicated treatment: approximately nine-day PBMC culture with coronavirus spike peptide pools or control peptides (ViraFEST assay). Prior to the COVID-19 pandemic (2011-2018), the unexposed donor's CD4+ T cells were collected. ViraFEST used peptide pools to expand antigen-specific T cells, then sequenced TCRs. CDR3 length: 16 amino acids. Germline V gene data show CDR1 as MNHEY and CDR2 as SVGEGT. Trimming removed 6 bases from V and 4 bases from J, with 20 bases in between. This clonotype was detected a few times. The antigen is unknown.

The J gene is TRBJ2-3, the V gene TRBV6-2 or TRBV6-3, with a weak D call TRBD1 (5 bases). This clonotype originated in a human donor in good health. The sequencing sample was made of CD4+ T cells from blood, cultured in vitro. The CDR3 region has the DNA TGTGCCAGCAGACCCGGTCGGGTCAGGGAAGCAGATACGCAGTATTTT. This gives the protein CASRPGRVREADTQYF.